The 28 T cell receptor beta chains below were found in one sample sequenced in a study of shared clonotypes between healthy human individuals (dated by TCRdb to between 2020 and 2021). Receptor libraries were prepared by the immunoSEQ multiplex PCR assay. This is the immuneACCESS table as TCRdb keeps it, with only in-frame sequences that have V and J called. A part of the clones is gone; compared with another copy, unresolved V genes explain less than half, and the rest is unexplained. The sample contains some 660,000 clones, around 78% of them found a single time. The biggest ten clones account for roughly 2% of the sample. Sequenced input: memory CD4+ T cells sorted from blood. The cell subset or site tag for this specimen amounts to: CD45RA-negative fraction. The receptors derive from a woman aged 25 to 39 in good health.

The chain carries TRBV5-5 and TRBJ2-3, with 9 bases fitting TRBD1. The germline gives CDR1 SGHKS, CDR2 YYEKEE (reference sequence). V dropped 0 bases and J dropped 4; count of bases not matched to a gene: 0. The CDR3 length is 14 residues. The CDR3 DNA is TGTGCCAGCAGCTTGGGACAGGGGGCAGATACGCAGTATTTT. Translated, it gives CASSLGQGADTQYF.

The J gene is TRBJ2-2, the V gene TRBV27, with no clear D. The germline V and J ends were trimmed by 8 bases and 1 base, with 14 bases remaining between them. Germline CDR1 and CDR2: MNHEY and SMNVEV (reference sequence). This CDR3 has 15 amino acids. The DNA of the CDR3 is TGTGCCAGCCGCCCGATCCCTGGGAACACCGGGGAGCTGTTTTTT. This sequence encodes CASRPIPGNTGELFF.

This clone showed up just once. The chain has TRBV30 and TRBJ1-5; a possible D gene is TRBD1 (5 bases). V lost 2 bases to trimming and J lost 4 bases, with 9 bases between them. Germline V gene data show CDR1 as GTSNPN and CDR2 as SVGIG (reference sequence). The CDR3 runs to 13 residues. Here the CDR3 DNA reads TGTGCCTGGAGTAGGGCAGGGAATCAGCCCCAGCATTTT. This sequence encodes CAWSRAGNQPQHF.

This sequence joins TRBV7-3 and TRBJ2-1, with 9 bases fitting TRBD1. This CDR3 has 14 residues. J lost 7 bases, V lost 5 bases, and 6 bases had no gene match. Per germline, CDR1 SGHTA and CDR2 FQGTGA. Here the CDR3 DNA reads TGTGCCAGCAGCATACAGGGGGCTTTGAATGAGCAGTTCTTC. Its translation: CASSIQGALNEQFF.

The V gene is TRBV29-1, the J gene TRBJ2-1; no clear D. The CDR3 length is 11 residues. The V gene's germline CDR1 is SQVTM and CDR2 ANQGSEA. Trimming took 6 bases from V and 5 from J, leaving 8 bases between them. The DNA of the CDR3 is TGCAGCGTCAGCATTAACAATGAGCAGTTCTTC. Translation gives CSVSINNEQFF.

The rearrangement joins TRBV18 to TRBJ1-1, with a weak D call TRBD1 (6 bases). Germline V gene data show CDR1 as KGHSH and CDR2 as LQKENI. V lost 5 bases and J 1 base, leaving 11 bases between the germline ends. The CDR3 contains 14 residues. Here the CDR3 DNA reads TGTGCCAGCTCATGGGGGGCTGAGAACACTGAAGCTTTCTTT. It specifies CASSWGAENTEAFF. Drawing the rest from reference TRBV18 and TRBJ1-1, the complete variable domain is NAGVMQNPRHLVRRRGQEARLRCSPMKGHSHVYWYRQLPEEGLKFMVYLQKENIIDESGMPKERFSAEFPKEGPSILRIQQVVRGDSAAYFCASSWGAENTEAFFGQGTRLTVV.

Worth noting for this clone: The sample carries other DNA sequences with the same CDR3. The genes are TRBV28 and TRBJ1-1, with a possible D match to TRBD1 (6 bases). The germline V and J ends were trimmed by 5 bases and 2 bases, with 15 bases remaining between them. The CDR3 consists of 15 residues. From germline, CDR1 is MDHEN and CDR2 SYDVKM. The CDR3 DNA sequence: TGTGCCAGCAGTGCCCCTGGGGGGGCTAACACTGAAGCTTTCTTT. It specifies CASSAPGGANTEAFF.

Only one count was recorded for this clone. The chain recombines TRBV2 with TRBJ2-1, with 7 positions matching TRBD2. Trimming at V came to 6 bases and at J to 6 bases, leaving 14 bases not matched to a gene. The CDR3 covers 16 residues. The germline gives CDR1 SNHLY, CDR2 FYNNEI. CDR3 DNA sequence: TGTGCCAGCAGCGGAACTTTAGGGCCGGGGGGCAATGAGCAGTTCTTC. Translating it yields CASSGTLGPGGNEQFF.

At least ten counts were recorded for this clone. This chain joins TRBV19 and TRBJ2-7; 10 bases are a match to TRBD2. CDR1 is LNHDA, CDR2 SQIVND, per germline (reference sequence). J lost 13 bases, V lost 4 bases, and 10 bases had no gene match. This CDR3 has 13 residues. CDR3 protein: CASSTEASGRRYF. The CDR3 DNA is TGTGCCAGTAGTACCGAGGCTAGCGGGAGACGTTACTTC.

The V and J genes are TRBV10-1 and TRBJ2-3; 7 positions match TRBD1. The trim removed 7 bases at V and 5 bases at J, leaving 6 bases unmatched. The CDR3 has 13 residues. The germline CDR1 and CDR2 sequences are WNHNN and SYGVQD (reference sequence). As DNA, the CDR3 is TGCGCCAGCAAAGGACAGGCGGAAGATACGCAGTATTTT. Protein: CASKGQAEDTQYF.

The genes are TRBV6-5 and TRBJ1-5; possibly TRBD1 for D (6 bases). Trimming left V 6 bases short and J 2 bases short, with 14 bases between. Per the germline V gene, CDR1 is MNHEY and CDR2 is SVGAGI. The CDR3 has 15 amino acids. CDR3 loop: CASRPAGGGNQPQHF. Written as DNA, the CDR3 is TGTGCCAGCAGACCGGCCGGGGGCGGCAATCAGCCCCAGCATTTT.

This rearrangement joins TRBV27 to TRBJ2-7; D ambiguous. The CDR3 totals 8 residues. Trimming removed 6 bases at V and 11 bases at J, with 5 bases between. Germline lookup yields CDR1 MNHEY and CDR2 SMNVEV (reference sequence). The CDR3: CASRVEYF. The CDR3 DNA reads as TGTGCCAGCAGGGTGGAGTACTTC.

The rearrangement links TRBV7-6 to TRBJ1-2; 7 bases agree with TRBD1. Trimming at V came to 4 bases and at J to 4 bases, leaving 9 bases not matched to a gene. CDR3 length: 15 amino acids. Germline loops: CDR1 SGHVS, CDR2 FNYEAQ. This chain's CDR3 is CASSSFQDRIYGYTF. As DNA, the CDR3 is TGTGCCAGCAGCTCCTTCCAGGACAGGATCTATGGCTACACCTTC.

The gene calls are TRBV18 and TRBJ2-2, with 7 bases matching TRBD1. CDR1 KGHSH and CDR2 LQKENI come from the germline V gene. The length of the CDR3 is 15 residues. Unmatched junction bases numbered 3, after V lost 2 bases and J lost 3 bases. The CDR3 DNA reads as TGTGCCAGCTCACCAGGACAGGCTGACACCGGGGAGCTGTTTTTT. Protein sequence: CASSPGQADTGELFF. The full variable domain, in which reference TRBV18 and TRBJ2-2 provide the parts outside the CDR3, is NAGVMQNPRHLVRRRGQEARLRCSPMKGHSHVYWYRQLPEEGLKFMVYLQKENIIDESGMPKERFSAEFPKEGPSILRIQQVVRGDSAAYFCASSPGQADTGELFFGEGSRLTVL.

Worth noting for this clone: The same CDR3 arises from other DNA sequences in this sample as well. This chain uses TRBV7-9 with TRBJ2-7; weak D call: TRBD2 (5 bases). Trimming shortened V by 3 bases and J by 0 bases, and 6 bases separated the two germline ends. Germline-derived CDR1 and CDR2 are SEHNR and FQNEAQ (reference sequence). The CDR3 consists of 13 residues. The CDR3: CASSFGDSYEQYF. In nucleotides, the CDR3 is TGTGCCAGCAGCTTCGGGGACTCCTACGAGCAGTACTTC.

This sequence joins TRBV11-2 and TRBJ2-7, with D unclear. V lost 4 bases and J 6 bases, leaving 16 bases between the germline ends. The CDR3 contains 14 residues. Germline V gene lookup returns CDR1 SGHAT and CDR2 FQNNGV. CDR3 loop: CASSSDSRIGEQYF. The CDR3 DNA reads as TGTGCCAGCAGCTCCGACTCCCGAATTGGCGAGCAGTACTTC.

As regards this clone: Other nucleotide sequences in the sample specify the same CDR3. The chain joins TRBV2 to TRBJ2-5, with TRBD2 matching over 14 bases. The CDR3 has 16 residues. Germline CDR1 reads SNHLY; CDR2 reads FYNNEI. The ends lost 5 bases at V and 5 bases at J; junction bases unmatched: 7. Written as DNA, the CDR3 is TGTGCCAGCAGTTCCGGACTAGCGGGAGGCGGTGAGACCCAGTACTTC. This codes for CASSSGLAGGGETQYF.

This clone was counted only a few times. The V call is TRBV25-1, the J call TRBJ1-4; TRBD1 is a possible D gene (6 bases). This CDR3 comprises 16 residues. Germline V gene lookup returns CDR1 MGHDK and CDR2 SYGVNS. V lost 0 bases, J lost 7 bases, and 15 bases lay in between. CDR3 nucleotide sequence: TGTGCCAGCAGTGAATATTTATGGGACAAGACTGAAAAACTGTTTTTT. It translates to CASSEYLWDKTEKLFF.

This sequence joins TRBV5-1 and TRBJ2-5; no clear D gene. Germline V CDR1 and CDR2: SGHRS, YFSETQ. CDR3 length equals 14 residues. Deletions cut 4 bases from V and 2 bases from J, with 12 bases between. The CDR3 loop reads CASSHDGRQETQYF. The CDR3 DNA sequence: TGCGCCAGCAGCCATGACGGAAGGCAAGAGACCCAGTACTTC.

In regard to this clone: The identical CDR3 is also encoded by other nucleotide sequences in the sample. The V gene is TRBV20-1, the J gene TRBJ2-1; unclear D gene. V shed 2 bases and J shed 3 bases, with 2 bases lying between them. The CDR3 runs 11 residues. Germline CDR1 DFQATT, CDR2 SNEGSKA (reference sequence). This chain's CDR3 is CSARYYNEQFF. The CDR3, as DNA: TGCAGTGCTAGATACTACAATGAGCAGTTCTTC.

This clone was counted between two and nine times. CDR3 in DNA: TGTGCCAGCAGTTACTCGGGACAGCTTCAGTTCTTC. This encodes CASSYSGQLQFF. The chain recombines TRBV6-5 with TRBJ2-1; 7 bases map to TRBD1. The germline V gene has CDR1 MNHEY and CDR2 SVGAGI. The trim removed 0 bases at V and 13 bases at J, leaving 3 bases unmatched. The CDR3 totals 12 residues.

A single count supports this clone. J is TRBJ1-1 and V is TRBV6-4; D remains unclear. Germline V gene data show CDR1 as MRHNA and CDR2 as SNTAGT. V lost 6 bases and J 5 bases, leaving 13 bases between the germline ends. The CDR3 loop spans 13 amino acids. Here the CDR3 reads CASSGTTETEAFF. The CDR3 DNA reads TGTGCCAGCAGCGGAACTACAGAAACTGAAGCTTTCTTT.

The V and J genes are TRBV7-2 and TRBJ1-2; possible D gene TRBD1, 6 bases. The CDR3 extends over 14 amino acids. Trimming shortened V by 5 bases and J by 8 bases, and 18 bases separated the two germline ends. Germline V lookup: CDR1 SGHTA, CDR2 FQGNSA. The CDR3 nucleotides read TGTGCCAGCAGCCCGACACCCCACACAGGGGGCTACACCTTC. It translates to CASSPTPHTGGYTF.

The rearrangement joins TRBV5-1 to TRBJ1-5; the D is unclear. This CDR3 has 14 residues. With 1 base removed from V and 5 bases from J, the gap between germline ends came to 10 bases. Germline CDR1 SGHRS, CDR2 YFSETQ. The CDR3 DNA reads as TGCGCCAGCAGCTTGTTCGGGGAGGATCAGCCCCAGCATTTT. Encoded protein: CASSLFGEDQPQHF.

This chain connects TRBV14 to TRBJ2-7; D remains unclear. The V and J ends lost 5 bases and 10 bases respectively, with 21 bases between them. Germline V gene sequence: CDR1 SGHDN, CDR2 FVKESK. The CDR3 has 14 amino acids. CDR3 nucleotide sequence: TGTGCCAGCAGCTTCCCGGGCTACGACCCCCTACAGTACTTC. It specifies CASSFPGYDPLQYF.

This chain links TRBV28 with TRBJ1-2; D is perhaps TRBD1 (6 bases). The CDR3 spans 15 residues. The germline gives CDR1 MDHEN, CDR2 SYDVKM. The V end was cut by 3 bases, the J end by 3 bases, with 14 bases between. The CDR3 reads CASSFSARGHYGYTF. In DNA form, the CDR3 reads TGTGCCAGCAGTTTTTCGGCCAGGGGACACTATGGCTACACCTTC.

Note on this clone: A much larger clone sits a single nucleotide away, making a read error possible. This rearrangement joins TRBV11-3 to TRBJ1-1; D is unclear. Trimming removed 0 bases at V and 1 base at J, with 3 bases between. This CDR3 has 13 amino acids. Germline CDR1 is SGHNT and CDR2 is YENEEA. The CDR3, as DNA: TGTGCCAGCAGCTTAGAGGCGAACACTGAAGCTTTCTTT. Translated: CASSLEANTEAFF.

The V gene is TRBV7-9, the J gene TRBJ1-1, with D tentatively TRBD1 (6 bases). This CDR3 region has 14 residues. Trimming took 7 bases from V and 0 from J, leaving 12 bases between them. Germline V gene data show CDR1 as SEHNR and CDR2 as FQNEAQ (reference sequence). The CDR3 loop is CASKGGRLNTEAFF. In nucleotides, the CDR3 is TGTGCCAGCAAAGGGGGGCGGTTGAACACTGAAGCTTTCTTT.